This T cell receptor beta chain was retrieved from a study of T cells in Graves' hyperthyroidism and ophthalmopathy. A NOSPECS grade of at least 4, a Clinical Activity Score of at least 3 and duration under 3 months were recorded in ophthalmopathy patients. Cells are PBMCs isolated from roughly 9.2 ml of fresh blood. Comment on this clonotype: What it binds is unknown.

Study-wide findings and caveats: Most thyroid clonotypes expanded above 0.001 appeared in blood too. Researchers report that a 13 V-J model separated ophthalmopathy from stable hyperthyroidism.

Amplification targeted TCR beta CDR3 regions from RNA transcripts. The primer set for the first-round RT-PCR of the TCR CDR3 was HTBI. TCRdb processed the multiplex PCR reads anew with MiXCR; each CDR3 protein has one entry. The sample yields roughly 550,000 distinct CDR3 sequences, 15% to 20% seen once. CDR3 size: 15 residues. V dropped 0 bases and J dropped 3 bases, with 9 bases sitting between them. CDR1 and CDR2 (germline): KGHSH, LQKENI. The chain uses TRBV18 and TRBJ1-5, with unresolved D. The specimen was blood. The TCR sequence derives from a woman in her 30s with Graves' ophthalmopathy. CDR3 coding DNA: TGTGCCAGCTCACCACCGACCACTGACAATCAGCCCCAGCATTTT. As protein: CASSPPTTDNQPQHF.